This passage covers 27 T cell receptor beta chains from one sample sequenced in a study of T cells after yellow fever vaccination. TCRdb ran MiXCR on the 5' RACE reads and lists one entry per CDR3 protein. The table has approximately 110,000 distinct CDR3 sequences, 7.5% to 9.5% seen once; the top ten hold about 25%. The source was CD8+ T cells sorted from PBMCs, collected 45 days after the yellow fever booster vaccination. These receptors came from a man aged 25-40 years who received the YFV17D yellow fever vaccine.

This clonotype was observed at least ten times. This sequence joins TRBV29-1 and TRBJ2-7; D is uncertain. The CDR3 is made up of 13 amino acids. Germline-derived CDR1 and CDR2 are SQVTM and ANQGSEA. The V end lost 4 bases, the J end lost 2 bases, and 12 bases lay between the germline ends. DNA of the CDR3: TGCAGCGTTGTCGGCGGCAGAGCCTACGAGCAGTACTTC. Residues: CSVVGGRAYEQYF.

The chain employs TRBV7-2 and TRBJ2-7, with 8 bases identical to TRBD1. The CDR3 sequence is 15 residues long. The J segment lost 2 bases and the V segment lost 5 bases, leaving 8 bases of the junction unmatched. The germline V gene encodes CDR1 SGHTA and CDR2 FQGNSA. The CDR3 loop reads CASSPRTGNPYEQYF. CDR3 nucleotide sequence: TGTGCCAGCAGCCCCAGGACAGGGAATCCCTACGAGCAGTACTTC. The complete variable domain, with remaining parts taken from reference TRBV7-2 and TRBJ2-7, reads GAGVSQSPSNKVTEKGKDVELRCDPISGHTALYWYRQSLGQGLEFLIYFQGNSAPDKSGLPSDRFSAERTGGSVSTLTIQRTQQEDSAVYLCASSPRTGNPYEQYFGPGTRLTVT.

The chain is built from TRBV19 and TRBJ2-1, with D possibly matching TRBD2 (6 bases). Per germline, CDR1 LNHDA and CDR2 SQIVND (reference sequence). V was shortened by 3 bases and J by 7 bases, with 16 bases between the two germline ends. The CDR3 sequence is 15 residues long. The CDR3 DNA reads TGTGCCAGTAGTATGTGGGGAGGCGTTGGGAATGAGCAGTTCTTC. Translation gives CASSMWGGVGNEQFF.

This clonotype was seen repeatedly, ten times or more. Here the CDR3 reads CASSFTTTSGRDYEQYF. The CDR3 nucleotides read TGTGCCAGCAGCTTTACCACTACTAGCGGGAGGGACTACGAGCAGTACTTC. This chain joins TRBV6-5 and TRBJ2-7; TRBD2 matches at 13 bases. Germline V gene data show CDR1 as MNHEY and CDR2 as SVGAGI. This CDR3 has 17 amino acids. J lost 3 bases, V lost 6 bases, and 11 bases had no gene match.

This clonotype was detected ten times or more. This chain links TRBV15 with TRBJ2-1, with D unclear. The ends were cut back, 2 bases at V and 7 bases at J, with 12 bases in the middle. CDR1 and CDR2 from the germline V gene are LNHNV and YYDKDF (reference sequence). CDR3 length equals 14 residues. CDR3 region: CATSRTPFANEQFF. CDR3 coding DNA: TGTGCCACCAGCAGAACCCCATTCGCAAATGAGCAGTTCTTC.

This clonotype was counted at least ten times. The chain carries TRBV15 and TRBJ2-1; D perhaps matches TRBD1 (5 bases). Germline V lookup: CDR1 LNHNV, CDR2 YYDKDF (reference sequence). Deletions cut 3 bases from V and 6 bases from J, with 15 bases between. This CDR3 has 15 amino acids. The CDR3, as DNA: TGTGCCACCAGCAGCCTTGGGGCTTCAGCCAATGAGCAGTTCTTC. Protein sequence: CATSSLGASANEQFF.

This sequence joins TRBV12-3 or TRBV12-4 and TRBJ2-5; D gene ambiguous. The CDR3 consists of 18 residues. CDR3 DNA sequence: TGTACCTTCAGTTTTGGTACTGAGACACCGGGCGCACAAGAGACCCAGTACTTC. As protein: CTFSFGTETPGAQETQYF.

The table lists this clonotype with many counts. The V gene is TRBV10-3, the J gene TRBJ2-7; TRBD1 is a possible D gene (6 bases). CDR1 and CDR2 (germline): ENHRY, SYGVKD. This CDR3 contains 15 residues. Trimming shortened V by 0 bases and J by 6 bases, and 15 bases separated the two germline ends. CDR3 nucleotide sequence: TGTGCCATCAGTGAGTCGGTTAGCCCACAGGGCGAGCAGTACTTC. Amino acids: CAISESVSPQGEQYF.

A word on this clonotype: A much larger clone lies one base from this, so it may be a read error. J is TRBJ1-1 and V is TRBV11-1; maybe TRBD1 (5 bases). Germline V gene sequence: CDR1 SGHAT, CDR2 FQDESV (reference sequence). The V gene lost 5 bases and the J gene lost 5 bases, with 27 bases spanning the gap. The CDR3 loop spans 18 amino acids. The CDR3: CASSPPHGMRGGETEAFF. The CDR3 nucleotides are TGTGCCAGCAGCCCCCCGCACGGGATGAGGGGAGGGGAGACTGAAGCTTTCTTT.

This clonotype was counted ten times or more. V usage is TRBV29-1 and J usage is TRBJ2-3; D is uncertain. The CDR3 has 14 amino acids. Germline CDR1 SQVTM, CDR2 ANQGSEA. With 2 bases removed from V and 3 bases from J, the gap between germline ends came to 12 bases. The CDR3 reads CSVELVSSTDTQYF. CDR3 sequence (DNA): TGCAGCGTTGAATTAGTAAGCTCAACAGATACGCAGTATTTT.

This clonotype has a handful of counts. V usage is TRBV6-1 and J usage is TRBJ1-5, with a possible D match to TRBD1 (5 bases). The CDR3 is 15 amino acids. The germline CDR1 and CDR2 sequences are MNHNS and SASEGT. Trimming took 4 bases from V and 3 from J, leaving 13 bases between them. CDR3 coding DNA: TGTGCCAGCAGTGGCGGGCAGGGCCACAATCAGCCCCAGCATTTT. Its translation: CASSGGQGHNQPQHF.

This clonotype has at least ten counts. The chain couples TRBV7-2 to TRBJ2-2; tentative D call: TRBD1 (6 bases). The germline gives CDR1 SGHTA, CDR2 FQGNSA. CDR3 length: 15 residues. The ends were cut back, 2 bases at V and 6 bases at J, with 13 bases in the middle. The CDR3 DNA follows: TGTGCCAGCAGCTTAATCGGGACAAGTTCCGGGGAGCTGTTTTTT. Residues: CASSLIGTSSGELFF.

There are a few counts of this clonotype. The V and J genes are TRBV20-1 and TRBJ1-1; TRBD1 matches at 7 bases. The CDR3 covers 13 residues. Germline V gene lookup returns CDR1 DFQATT and CDR2 SNEGSKA (reference sequence). CDR3 nucleotides: TGCAATCTAATCTCGCGGGACAGTTTAAAAGCTTTCTTT. Protein sequence: CNLISRDSLKAFF.

This clonotype was detected ten times or more. This rearrangement joins TRBV9 to TRBJ2-7, with D uncertain. CDR1 and CDR2 from the germline V gene are SGDLS and YYNGEE. The CDR3 loop spans 15 amino acids. With 0 bases removed from V and 4 bases from J, the gap between germline ends came to 14 bases. CDR3 loop: CASSVGQSEEYEQYF. The CDR3 DNA is TGTGCCAGCAGCGTAGGTCAGTCAGAGGAGTACGAGCAGTACTTC.

This clonotype occurred many times. The CDR3 nucleotides read TGTGCCAGTACCGGACTAGCGGGATCGAACACCGGGGAGCTGTTTTTT. Protein sequence: CASTGLAGSNTGELFF. The V gene is TRBV19, the J gene TRBJ2-2; 12 bases align to TRBD2. After removal of 7 bases from V and 0 bases from J, the junction contained 3 bases not matched to a gene. Germline lookup yields CDR1 LNHDA and CDR2 SQIVND (reference sequence). This CDR3 region has 16 residues.

Comment on this clonotype: This may come from a read error, since a much larger clone is one base off. The chain combines TRBV20-1 with TRBJ2-5; D not certain. The germline V gene has CDR1 DFQATT and CDR2 SNEGSKA (reference sequence). V lost 0 bases and J 5 bases, leaving 7 bases between the germline ends. This CDR3 has 12 residues. CDR3: CSARDYCETQYF. The CDR3 DNA is TGCAGTGCTAGAGATTACTGTGAGACCCAGTACTTC.

This clonotype appeared many times. This chain uses TRBV19 with TRBJ2-7, with a tentative D call TRBD1 (6 bases). With 3 bases removed from V and 3 bases from J, the gap between germline ends came to 21 bases. CDR1 LNHDA and CDR2 SQIVND come from the germline V gene (reference sequence). This CDR3 spans 17 amino acids. The CDR3 reads CASSIYSRTDQGYEQYF. CDR3 DNA sequence: TGTGCCAGTAGTATCTACTCGCGGACAGACCAAGGCTACGAGCAGTACTTC.

The sample holds a few counts of this clonotype. The chain is built from TRBV27 and TRBJ2-3; TRBD2 matches at 13 bases. Germline V CDR1 and CDR2: MNHEY, SMNVEV (reference sequence). V trimming: 4 bases; J trimming: 3 bases; junction bases outside the gene matches: 4. The CDR3 runs to 16 residues. The DNA of the CDR3 is TGTGCCAGCAGTTACGGACTAGCGGGAGTAACAGATACGCAGTATTTT. Encoded protein: CASSYGLAGVTDTQYF.

This clonotype was counted many times. The chain combines TRBV12-3 or TRBV12-4 with TRBJ2-1; no firm D call. The V end lost 8 bases, the J end lost 7 bases, and 9 bases lay between the germline ends. The CDR3 extends over 11 amino acids. As DNA, the CDR3 is TGTGCCAGCTGGCGAGGTAATGAGCAGTTCTTC. It specifies CASWRGNEQFF.

The chain has TRBV14 and TRBJ1-4; D is uncertain. Trimming stripped 2 bases from V and 4 bases from J, with 14 bases between. Germline V lookup: CDR1 SGHDN, CDR2 FVKESK. The CDR3 extends over 16 amino acids. The CDR3 bases are TGTGCCAGCAGCCAATCCGAGGACGTCTATAATGAAAAACTGTTTTTT. Its translation is CASSQSEDVYNEKLFF.

This clonotype has at least ten counts. The chain combines TRBV3-1 with TRBJ2-4; possibly TRBD2 for D (5 bases). The V gene's germline CDR1 is LGHDT and CDR2 YNNKEL (reference sequence). V shed 4 bases and J shed 8 bases, with 18 bases lying between them. The CDR3 length is 15 residues. This CDR3 is CASSPYEEGSHIQYF. Written as DNA, the CDR3 is TGTGCCAGCAGCCCATATGAAGAAGGGAGCCACATTCAGTACTTC.

In this sample, this clonotype turned up many times. The chain joins TRBV7-9 to TRBJ2-7; D is undetermined. The CDR3 runs to 11 residues. CDR1 SEHNR and CDR2 FQNEAQ come from the germline V gene (reference sequence). Trimming removed 5 bases from V and 5 bases from J, with 7 bases in between. Here the CDR3 DNA reads TGTGCCAGCAGCCCTTCGCACGAGCAGTACTTC. It encodes CASSPSHEQYF.

In its sample, this clonotype was seen many times. The chain combines TRBV24-1 with TRBJ2-2; 9 bases are a match to TRBD1. The junction had 8 bases not matched to a gene; V was cut back by 4 bases and J by 6 bases. The CDR3 runs 16 residues. The V gene's germline CDR1 is KGHDR and CDR2 SFDVKD. This CDR3 reads CATSDHSGTGPGELFF. CDR3 in DNA: TGTGCCACCAGTGACCACTCCGGGACAGGGCCCGGGGAGCTGTTTTTT.

In its sample, this clonotype was seen many times. The chain uses TRBV29-1 and TRBJ2-7; D not resolved. This CDR3 is 14 amino acids long. Germline lookup yields CDR1 SQVTM and CDR2 ANQGSEA. Trimming removed 3 bases at V and 7 bases at J, with 19 bases between. In nucleotides, the CDR3 is TGCAGCGTTGAGCTCAACGGACCCGCTAAGGAGCAGTACTTC. This sequence encodes CSVELNGPAKEQYF.

Comments on this clonotype: A much larger clone lies a single base off, so this may be a read error. The gene calls are TRBV4-2 and TRBJ2-7, with D perhaps being TRBD1 or TRBD2 (5 bases each). Germline V CDR1 and CDR2: LGHNA, YNFKEQ. This CDR3 comprises 16 residues. Trimming cost V 5 bases and J 7 bases, with 24 bases left between them. CDR3 residues: CASSAHIFGALEEQYF. The CDR3 DNA reads TGTGCCAGCAGCGCCCACATATTCGGGGCCCTCGAGGAGCAGTACTTC.

The chain is built from TRBV28 and TRBJ2-5; D unclear. Germline CDR1 is MDHEN and CDR2 is SYDVKM. V dropped 7 bases and J dropped 5 bases, with 17 bases sitting between them. This CDR3 region has 14 residues. The CDR3 DNA follows: TGTGCCAGCACCCCGGACCCCCCCGGGGAGACCCAGTACTTC. It codes for CASTPDPPGETQYF.

This clonotype was counted many times. V is TRBV11-2 and J is TRBJ2-7; D possibly corresponds to TRBD1 (6 bases). V was pared by 6 bases and J by 1 base, with 13 bases between. CDR3 length: 14 residues. Germline CDR1 and CDR2: SGHAT and FQNNGV. The CDR3, as DNA: TGTGCCAGCAGGGAATTGGACAGATCCTACGAGCAGTACTTC. Its translation is CASRELDRSYEQYF.